This T cell receptor beta chain was observed in a study of blood T cell repertoires in COVID-19. Here immunoSEQ multiplex PCR was the method, and the copy in TCRdb shows in-frame clones only, minus some. The data hold 61,000 or so clones, with 88% observed a single time. The CDR3 is 10 residues long. Germline lookup yields CDR1 GTSNPN and CDR2 SVGIG (reference sequence). The germline V and J ends were trimmed by 2 bases and 8 bases, with 6 bases remaining between them. The clonotype originates from a woman over 75 with active COVID-19. What was sequenced was peripheral blood. The J gene is TRBJ1-2, the V gene TRBV30; D ambiguous. The CDR3 here is CAWSQEGYTF. CDR3 coding DNA: TGTGCCTGGAGTCAGGAAGGCTACACCTTC. Supplemented by reference TRBV30 and TRBJ1-2, the full variable domain reads SQTIHQWPATLVQPVGSPLSLECTVEGTSNPNLYWYRQAAGRGLQLLFYSVGIGQISSEVPQNLSASRPQDRQFILSSKKLLLSDSGFYLCAWSQEGYTFGSGTRLTVV.